Following are 29 T cell receptor beta chains from one sample sequenced in a study of blood T cells in healthy people across ages. Combining a sample-barcoded 5' primer with a J-beta primer mix, a second PCR ran for roughly 7 to 11 cycles. One entry per CDR3 protein, called by TCRdb with MiXCR from the 5' RACE reads. The repertoire holds 780,000 or so distinct CDR3 sequences, with about 61% as singletons. Sequenced: blood. These receptor sequences come from a man aged 40-49 years in good health.

The chain combines TRBV5-1 with TRBJ2-5; D not certain. Germline V lookup: CDR1 SGHRS, CDR2 YFSETQ. V shed 3 bases and J shed 1 base, with 10 bases lying between them. This CDR3 has 14 amino acids. The CDR3 nucleotides read TGCGCCAGCAGCTCCGGCCTATTCCAAGAGACCCAGTACTTC. Protein: CASSSGLFQETQYF.

This clonotype has only a few counts. This CDR3 is CSVVGRDTQYF. For the CDR3, the DNA is TGCAGCGTCGTGGGGAGAGATACGCAGTATTTT. The chain uses TRBV29-1 and TRBJ2-3; perhaps TRBD2 as D (5 bases). CDR3 size: 11 residues. Looked up from germline, CDR1 is SQVTM and CDR2 is ANQGSEA. V lost 6 bases, J lost 5 bases, and 9 bases lay in between.

The chain has TRBV28 and TRBJ1-2; 7 bases match TRBD1. Germline V gene sequence: CDR1 MDHEN, CDR2 SYDVKM. The CDR3 has 14 amino acids. V was pared by 1 base and J by 6 bases, with 5 bases of the junction left unmatched. This CDR3 is CASSLLQGTNGYTF. The CDR3 region has the DNA TGTGCCAGCAGTTTATTACAGGGGACGAATGGCTACACCTTC.

This clonotype was detected only a few times. One end of the junction varies from germline; a read error may be responsible. The chain joins TRBV6-2 or TRBV6-3 to TRBJ2-3; D might be TRBD1 (6 bases). CDR3 length: 14 residues. Germline V lookup: CDR1 MNHEY, CDR2 SVGEGT. CDR3 sequence (DNA): TGTGCTAGCAAGACAACAGGGTACACAGATACGCAGTATTTT. Residues: CASKTTGYTDTQYF.

The chain recombines TRBV20-1 with TRBJ1-5; TRBD1 might be the D (5 bases). V was clipped by 6 bases and J by 7 bases, with 19 bases between them. The CDR3 extends over 14 amino acids. Germline V gene data show CDR1 as DFQATT and CDR2 as SNEGSKA (reference sequence). The CDR3 DNA reads as TGCAGTGCCCTAGCGGGGGGAATCGACCAGCCCCAGCATTTT. Residues: CSALAGGIDQPQHF.

This chain uses TRBV25-1 with TRBJ2-1, with D hard to call. CDR3 length equals 12 residues. Trimming stripped 1 base from V and 10 bases from J, with 8 bases between. Per germline, CDR1 MGHDK and CDR2 SYGVNS. In DNA form, the CDR3 reads TGTGCCAGCAGTGAATGGCGCCGGGAGCAGTTCTTC. Amino acids: CASSEWRREQFF.

The rearrangement links TRBV20-1 to TRBJ2-1; possibly TRBD2 for D (6 bases). Germline loops: CDR1 DFQATT, CDR2 SNEGSKA (reference sequence). V was trimmed by 0 bases and J by 6 bases, leaving 12 bases between them. This CDR3 contains 14 residues. CDR3 protein: CSARDDRDFNEQFF. The CDR3 coding sequence is TGCAGTGCTAGAGACGACCGGGACTTCAATGAGCAGTTCTTC.

The chain has TRBV20-1 and TRBJ2-4, with 8 bases fitting TRBD1. The J call may be faulty, since TRBJ2-7 better matches the DNA end. The CDR3 runs to 14 residues. The V gene's germline CDR1 is DFQATT and CDR2 SNEGSKA (reference sequence). In DNA, the CDR3 is TGCAGTGCTAGCGGGGGCAGGGGGCATTACGAGCAGTACTTC. This translates into CSASGGRGHYEQYF.

V gene TRBV28 combines with J gene TRBJ2-3, with D possibly called TRBD1 or TRBD2 (6 bases each). The CDR3 consists of 13 residues. CDR1 and CDR2 from the germline V gene are MDHEN and SYDVKM. Trimming took off 6 bases at V and 8 bases at J, with 15 bases between the two ends. The CDR3 here is CASSPRGRGTQYF. The CDR3, as DNA: TGTGCCAGCAGCCCACGGGGGCGCGGTACGCAGTATTTT.

V usage is TRBV6-5 and J usage is TRBJ2-1; 12 bases match TRBD2. The CDR3 contains 15 residues. V trimming: 4 bases; J trimming: 5 bases; junction bases outside the gene matches: 3. Germline V gene data show CDR1 as MNHEY and CDR2 as SVGAGI. The CDR3 region is CASSWRTSGNNEQFF. The CDR3 DNA sequence: TGTGCCAGCAGTTGGAGGACTAGCGGGAACAATGAGCAGTTCTTC.

The chain uses TRBV7-2 and TRBJ2-7, with 14 positions matching TRBD2. CDR1 and CDR2 from the germline V gene are SGHTA and FQGNSA. Trimming removed 6 bases from V and 5 bases from J; junction bases left unmatched: 12. This CDR3 comprises 17 residues. This chain's CDR3 is CASRPPRLAGGHDEQYF. The CDR3 DNA follows: TGTGCCAGCAGACCACCTAGACTAGCGGGAGGGCATGACGAGCAGTACTTC.

This clonotype was observed a few times. This chain uses TRBV12-5 with TRBJ2-5; 11 bases line up with TRBD2. The germline V gene has CDR1 LGHNT and CDR2 FRNRAP. Trimming took 7 bases from V and 7 from J; bases not matched to a gene: 14. The CDR3 has 16 residues. DNA of the CDR3: TGTGCTAGTGCCCCGATCATAGCGGGGGGGCTAGGGACCCAGTACTTC. Amino acid sequence: CASAPIIAGGLGTQYF. The complete variable domain, with remaining parts taken from reference TRBV12-5 and TRBJ2-5, reads DARVTQTPRHKVTEMGQEVTMRCQPILGHNTVFWYRQTMMQGLELLAYFRNRAPLDDSGMPKDRFSAEMPDATLATLKIQPSEPRDSAVYFCASAPIIAGGLGTQYFGPGTRLLVL.

V gene TRBV20-1 combines with J gene TRBJ2-3; 16 bases map to TRBD2. J was trimmed by 6 bases and V by 3 bases; bases with no gene match: 6. Germline V gene lookup returns CDR1 DFQATT and CDR2 SNEGSKA (reference sequence). The CDR3 runs to 16 residues. The CDR3 loop reads CSASPGTSGRGDTQYF. As DNA, the CDR3 is TGCAGTGCTAGCCCCGGGACTAGCGGGAGGGGGGATACGCAGTATTTT.

The chain uses TRBV7-8 and TRBJ1-1, with a tentative D call TRBD1 (6 bases). Per the germline V gene, CDR1 is SGHVS and CDR2 is FQNEAQ. V lost 2 bases to trimming and J lost 0 bases, with 19 bases between them. There are 18 residues in the CDR3. The CDR3: CASSLYRRTESMNTEAFF. DNA for the CDR3: TGTGCCAGCAGCTTATATCGTAGGACAGAAAGCATGAACACTGAAGCTTTCTTT.

J is TRBJ2-7 and V is TRBV6-1; 10 bases match TRBD2. The CDR3 totals 17 residues. V shed 7 bases, J shed 1 base, and the junction held 13 bases outside the gene matches. Germline CDR1 MNHNS, CDR2 SASEGT. The CDR3 region has the DNA TGTGCCAGCATCGGATCGGGACTAGCGAGACCTTCCTACGAGCAGTACTTC. This encodes CASIGSGLARPSYEQYF.

For this clonotype: A much larger clonotype is one base distant, so this may be a read error. The chain joins TRBV9 to TRBJ2-1; D gene ambiguous. Germline-derived CDR1 and CDR2 are SGDLS and YYNGEE. The ends were cut back, 0 bases at V and 3 bases at J, with 1 base in the middle. The CDR3 has 12 amino acids. CDR3 DNA: TGTGCCAGCAGCGTAGTCTACAATGAGCAGTTCTTC. It yields the protein CASSVVYNEQFF.

The chain employs TRBV20-1 and TRBJ2-6; D not certain. From germline, CDR1 is DFQATT and CDR2 SNEGSKA (reference sequence). CDR3 size: 13 residues. The V end lost 3 bases, the J end lost 1 base, and 4 bases lay between the germline ends. In DNA, the CDR3 is TGCAGTGCTAGTTTGTCTGGGGCCAACGTCCTGACTTTC. The encoded protein is CSASLSGANVLTF.

The chain links TRBV20-1 to TRBJ2-3; D gene unclear. Trimming took 6 bases from V and 2 from J, leaving 15 bases between them. Looked up from germline, CDR1 is DFQATT and CDR2 is SNEGSKA (reference sequence). The length of the CDR3 is 14 residues. CDR3 sequence: CSARRLALTDTQYF. The CDR3 nucleotides read TGCAGTGCCCGCCGACTTGCTCTCACAGATACGCAGTATTTT.

The chain carries TRBV2 and TRBJ2-7; 7 bases fit TRBD1. The V and J ends lost 3 bases and 5 bases, in that order; junction bases with no gene match: 7. Germline V gene lookup returns CDR1 SNHLY and CDR2 FYNNEI. The CDR3 runs 14 residues. CDR3 sequence: CASSDGDRVNEQYF. The CDR3 DNA is TGTGCCAGCAGTGATGGAGACAGGGTGAACGAGCAGTACTTC.

This clonotype was picked up a small number of times. The V call is TRBV20-1, the J call TRBJ1-2, with 9 positions matching TRBD1. Germline CDR1 and CDR2: DFQATT and SNEGSKA (reference sequence). Unmatched junction bases numbered 0, after V lost 0 bases and J lost 7 bases. This CDR3 comprises 12 residues. The CDR3 loop reads CSARETGGGYTF. CDR3 sequence (DNA): TGCAGTGCTAGAGAGACAGGGGGTGGCTACACCTTC.

Written as DNA, the CDR3 is TGTGCCAGCAGCTCCAGCCAGGACCTACTCACAGATACGCAGTATTTT. Residues: CASSSSQDLLTDTQYF. The chain is built from TRBV7-2 and TRBJ2-3; unclear D gene. V was shortened by 4 bases and J by 2 bases, with 16 bases between the two germline ends. The germline gives CDR1 SGHTA, CDR2 FQGNSA. This CDR3 is 16 amino acids long. The whole variable domain, filled in from reference TRBV7-2 and TRBJ2-3, reads GAGVSQSPSNKVTEKGKDVELRCDPISGHTALYWYRQSLGQGLEFLIYFQGNSAPDKSGLPSDRFSAERTGGSVSTLTIQRTQQEDSAVYLCASSSSQDLLTDTQYFGPGTRLTVL.

The V gene is TRBV7-9, the J gene TRBJ1-2; weak D call: TRBD1 (5 bases). Trimming removed 4 bases at V and 3 bases at J, with 9 bases between. Germline-derived CDR1 and CDR2 are SEHNR and FQNEAQ (reference sequence). The CDR3 runs 13 residues. CDR3 sequence: CASSSTEDYGYTF. The DNA for the CDR3 is TGTGCCAGCAGCTCGACAGAGGACTATGGCTACACCTTC.

This clonotype was counted only a few times. The chain combines TRBV6-6 with TRBJ2-7; no clear D. The CDR3 is made up of 14 amino acids. V lost 8 bases and J 2 bases, leaving 16 bases between the germline ends. Germline V gene data show CDR1 as MNHNY and CDR2 as SVGAGI (reference sequence). CDR3 bases: TGTGCCAGCCGTCGGACGGATGATGCCTACGAGCAGTACTTC. It specifies CASRRTDDAYEQYF.

The CDR3: CSVEVGSYGYTF. CDR3 in DNA: TGCAGCGTTGAAGTGGGGTCTTATGGCTACACCTTC. The genes are TRBV29-1 and TRBJ1-2; D unclear. Per the germline V gene, CDR1 is SQVTM and CDR2 is ANQGSEA. This CDR3 contains 12 residues. Trimming shortened V by 1 base and J by 5 bases, and 8 bases separated the two germline ends.

The chain carries TRBV3-1 and TRBJ2-3; 10 nucleotides line up with TRBD2. The CDR3 spans 18 residues. In germline, CDR1 is LGHDT, CDR2 YNNKEL (reference sequence). J was trimmed by 1 base and V by 0 bases; bases with no gene match: 7. CDR3 sequence: CASSQEGVGLAGTDTQYF. In DNA form, the CDR3 reads TGTGCCAGCAGCCAAGAGGGGGTCGGACTAGCGGGCACAGATACGCAGTATTTT.

The chain carries TRBV24-1 and TRBJ2-5; D is unresolved. The CDR3 covers 15 residues. Germline lookup yields CDR1 KGHDR and CDR2 SFDVKD. With 4 bases removed from V and 1 base from J, the gap between germline ends came to 12 bases. CDR3 sequence reads: CATSDPGPGQETQYF. The CDR3 coding sequence is TGTGCCACCAGTGACCCGGGCCCAGGCCAAGAGACCCAGTACTTC.

The chain is built from TRBV28 and TRBJ2-3; 13 bases are a match to TRBD2. CDR3 length: 14 amino acids. V was pared by 7 bases and J by 10 bases, with 8 bases of the junction left unmatched. Germline assignment: CDR1 MDHEN and CDR2 SYDVKM. The CDR3 spells CASNSGTSGVAQYF. DNA of the CDR3: TGTGCCAGCAACAGCGGGACTAGCGGGGTCGCGCAGTATTTT.

The chain carries TRBV28 and TRBJ2-5; D is tentatively TRBD1 or TRBD2 (5 bases each). The V end was cut by 5 bases, the J end by 4 bases, with 14 bases between. Per germline, CDR1 MDHEN and CDR2 SYDVKM. This CDR3 region has 14 residues. As DNA, the CDR3 is TGTGCCAGCAGTCGAGGGGCACCGGGAGAGACCCAGTACTTC. The encoded protein is CASSRGAPGETQYF.

The chain couples TRBV24-1 to TRBJ2-3; the D gene is possibly TRBD1 (6 bases). V lost 4 bases and J lost 1, with 8 bases in between. The germline gives CDR1 KGHDR, CDR2 SFDVKD. CDR3 length: 14 residues. This CDR3 reads CATSDRGRTDTQYF. In nucleotides, the CDR3 is TGTGCCACCAGTGACAGGGGACGCACAGATACGCAGTATTTT.